The source of this TCR beta chain is a study of blood T cell repertoires in COVID-19. Per the study methods: Amplification from reference gene primers served as the basis for estimated nucleated cell counts. The protocol was immunoSEQ multiplex PCR, while the TCRdb copy is restricted to in-frame clones and leaves out a portion. For V, J and clone size, that table is used; D and trimming come from the DNA. Of 200,000 to 300,000 clones in the sample, 80% to 90% were seen once. This clone was detected a few times. V lost 7 bases, J lost 4 bases, and 13 bases stayed unmatched. Germline V gives CDR1 SQVTM, CDR2 ANQGSEA. This CDR3 comprises 15 residues.

Sequenced sample: peripheral blood. This sequence originates from an elderly man with acute or convalescent COVID-19. The chain employs TRBV29-1 and TRBJ2-1, with 7 bases lining up with TRBD2. CDR3 nucleotide sequence: TGCAGCGCGCTGAAACTGGCGGGAGAATACAATGAGCAGTTCTTC. Translated: CSALKLAGEYNEQFF.